These 13 T cell receptor beta chains were sequenced from one sample in a study of blood T cells in healthy people across ages. With a J-beta primer mix and a sample-barcoded 5' primer, a second PCR ran about 7 to 12 cycles. TCRdb re-analysed the 5' RACE reads in MiXCR, keeping a single row per CDR3 protein. The sample holds approximately 770,000 distinct CDR3 sequences, nearly 60% seen once. The sample comprised blood. The receptors stem from a man aged 25 to 45 in good health.

This clonotype was detected a few times. V is TRBV20-1 and J is TRBJ2-1; D may be TRBD2 (6 bases). Germline lookup yields CDR1 DFQATT and CDR2 SNEGSKA (reference sequence). Deletions cut 6 bases from V and 8 bases from J, with 14 bases between. The CDR3 runs 12 residues. Here the CDR3 reads CSAARSSDEQFF. CDR3 bases: TGCAGTGCAGCCCGGTCTAGCGATGAGCAGTTCTTC.

This clonotype was observed a single time. This chain uses TRBV20-1 with TRBJ2-1; TRBD2 matches 9 bases. Germline CDR1 DFQATT, CDR2 SNEGSKA (reference sequence). Trimming cost V 1 base and J 1 base; bases outside gene matches: 8. The CDR3 is made up of 17 amino acids. CDR3 sequence: CSARASSGDISYNEQFF. DNA of the CDR3: TGCAGTGCTAGAGCCTCTAGCGGGGACATATCCTACAATGAGCAGTTCTTC.

CDR3 nucleotides: TGTGCCAGCAGTTTCACAGACAGGAGTTTCGACGAGCAGTACTTC. This encodes CASSFTDRSFDEQYF. The V and J genes are TRBV28 and TRBJ2-7; D perhaps matches TRBD1 (6 bases). Germline values: CDR1 MDHEN, CDR2 SYDVKM. This CDR3 is built from 15 residues. Trimming shortened V by 3 bases and J by 5 bases, and 17 bases separated the two germline ends.

The chain employs TRBV6-2 or TRBV6-3 and TRBJ2-3; TRBD2 is a possible D gene (5 bases). The CDR3 contains 12 residues. V was shortened by 8 bases and J by 10 bases, with 16 bases between the two germline ends. The germline V gene encodes CDR1 MNHEY and CDR2 SVGEGT. Here the CDR3 DNA reads TGTGCCAGCTCGTCTAGCACGTATTCGCAGTATTTT. Translating gives CASSSSTYSQYF.

This clonotype was picked up a small number of times. The V gene is TRBV15, the J gene TRBJ2-3; weak D call: TRBD2 (6 bases). Trimming removed 0 bases at V and 6 bases at J, with 10 bases between. From germline, CDR1 is LNHNV and CDR2 YYDKDF (reference sequence). CDR3 length: 14 amino acids. CDR3 residues: CATSRDPGVDTQYF. The CDR3 DNA sequence: TGTGCCACCAGCAGAGATCCGGGGGTCGATACGCAGTATTTT.

This clonotype has a single count. The rearrangement links TRBV4-2 to TRBJ1-2; TRBD1 might be the D (5 bases). Germline V gene lookup returns CDR1 LGHNA and CDR2 YNFKEQ. V shed 3 bases and J shed 4 bases, with 15 bases lying between them. The CDR3 has 15 residues. The CDR3: CASSHPGPMGYGYTF. The CDR3 coding sequence is TGTGCCAGCAGCCACCCGGGGCCGATGGGCTATGGCTACACCTTC.

The gene calls are TRBV5-5 and TRBJ2-7, with 10 nucleotides matching TRBD1. In germline, CDR1 is SGHKS, CDR2 YYEKEE (reference sequence). V was pared by 0 bases and J by 6 bases, with 12 bases of the junction left unmatched. CDR3 size: 17 residues. This CDR3 reads CASSLANGGQGTSEQYF. The CDR3 coding sequence is TGTGCCAGCAGCTTGGCCAACGGGGGACAGGGGACGAGCGAGCAGTACTTC.

The V and J genes are TRBV20-1 and TRBJ2-7; 9 bases map to TRBD1. Per germline, CDR1 DFQATT and CDR2 SNEGSKA (reference sequence). The CDR3 has 14 amino acids. V gave up 6 bases and J gave up 2 bases; unmatched junction bases: 8. The CDR3 loop reads CSASRDRVPYEQYF. The CDR3 region has the DNA TGCAGTGCATCCCGGGACAGGGTCCCCTACGAGCAGTACTTC.

This chain connects TRBV7-2 to TRBJ2-3; no firm D call. Germline CDR1 and CDR2: SGHTA and FQGNSA. The CDR3 sequence is 13 residues long. The V end was cut by 1 base, the J end by 4 bases, with 6 bases between. The DNA of the CDR3 is TGTGCCAGCAGCTTAGACTACTCAGATACGCAGTATTTT. Protein sequence: CASSLDYSDTQYF.

The chain has TRBV25-1 and TRBJ1-2, with 9 nucleotides matching TRBD1. CDR1 MGHDK and CDR2 SYGVNS come from the germline V gene. V lost 1 base and J lost 6; bases outside the gene matches: 9. CDR3 length: 16 residues. The CDR3 DNA sequence: TGTGCCAGCAGTGAATCCTCCCGGGACAGGGACAATGGCTACACCTTC. Residues: CASSESSRDRDNGYTF.

This clonotype was found a few times. The chain has TRBV7-8 and TRBJ1-2, with 10 positions matching TRBD1. CDR3 size: 14 residues. With V trimmed by 5 bases and J by 5 bases, 5 bases remained unmatched. Germline V gene sequence: CDR1 SGHVS, CDR2 FQNEAQ. The DNA of the CDR3 is TGTGCCAGCAGCCCTCGGGACAGGGGTTATGGCTACACCTTC. As protein: CASSPRDRGYGYTF. The whole variable domain, filled in from reference TRBV7-8 and TRBJ1-2, reads GAGVSQSPRYKVAKRGQDVALRCDPISGHVSLFWYQQALGQGPEFLTYFQNEAQLDKSGLPSDRFFAERPEGSVSTLKIQRTQQEDSAVYLCASSPRDRGYGYTFGSGTRLTVV.

The V and J genes are TRBV9 and TRBJ2-1; 8 positions agree with TRBD1. CDR1 is SGDLS, CDR2 YYNGEE, per germline. Trimming took 0 bases from V and 7 from J; bases not matched to a gene: 6. This CDR3 is 15 amino acids long. The CDR3 protein is CASSVVTGGMNEQFF. The CDR3 DNA reads TGTGCCAGCAGCGTAGTCACAGGGGGAATGAATGAGCAGTTCTTC.

This sequence joins TRBV3-1 and TRBJ2-3, with D possibly TRBD2 on 5 matching bases. The length of the CDR3 is 14 residues. V shed 0 bases and J shed 5 bases, with 9 bases lying between them. Per germline, CDR1 LGHDT and CDR2 YNNKEL (reference sequence). The CDR3 is CASSQETGKDTQYF. The CDR3 coding sequence is TGTGCCAGCAGCCAAGAAACGGGGAAAGATACGCAGTATTTT.